This TCR beta chain was identified in a study of technical replicates of blood from several donors. V was pared by 4 bases and J by 3 bases, with 0 bases of the junction left unmatched. Per germline, CDR1 SGHRS and CDR2 YFSETQ. This CDR3 has 13 residues. Here immunoSEQ multiplex PCR was the method, and the copy in TCRdb shows in-frame clones only, minus some. The profile shows approximately 85,000 clones, 90% to 95% of them singletons. The chain joins TRBV5-1 to TRBJ2-7, with 11 bases that match TRBD2. Specimen: T cells isolated from PBMCs. This receptor was obtained from a human donor in good health. The CDR3 DNA follows: TGCGCCAGCAGCACTAGCGGGAGCTACGAGCAGTACTTC. It specifies CASSTSGSYEQYF.